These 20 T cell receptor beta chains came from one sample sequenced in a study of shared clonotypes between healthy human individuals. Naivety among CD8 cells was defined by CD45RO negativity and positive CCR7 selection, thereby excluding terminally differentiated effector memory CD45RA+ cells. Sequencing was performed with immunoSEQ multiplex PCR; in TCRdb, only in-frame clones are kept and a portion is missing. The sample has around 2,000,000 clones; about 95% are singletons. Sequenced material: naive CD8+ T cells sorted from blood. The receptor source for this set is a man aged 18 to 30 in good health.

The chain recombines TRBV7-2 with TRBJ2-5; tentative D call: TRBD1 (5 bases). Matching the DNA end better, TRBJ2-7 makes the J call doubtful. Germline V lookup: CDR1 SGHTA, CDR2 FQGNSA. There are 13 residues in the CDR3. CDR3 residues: CASSSSQGYEQYF. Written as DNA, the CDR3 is TGTGCCAGCAGTTCCTCCCAGGGCTACGAGCAGTACTTC.

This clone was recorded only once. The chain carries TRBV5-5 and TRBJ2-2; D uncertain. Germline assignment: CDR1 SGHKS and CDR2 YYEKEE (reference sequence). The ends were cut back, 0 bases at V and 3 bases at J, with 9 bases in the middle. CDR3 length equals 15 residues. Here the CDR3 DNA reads TGTGCCAGCAGCTTGGTGGGGTATGACACCGGGGAGCTGTTTTTT. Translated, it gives CASSLVGYDTGELFF.

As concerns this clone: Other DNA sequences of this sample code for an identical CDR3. The CDR3 reads CASSLEATNEKLFF. The CDR3 bases are TGCGCCAGCAGCCTGGAGGCAACTAATGAAAAACTGTTTTTT. The chain has TRBV5-1 and TRBJ1-4; D is unresolved. V lost 4 bases to trimming and J lost 0 bases, with 7 bases between them. The CDR3 length is 14 residues. CDR1 is SGHRS and CDR2 is YFSETQ in the germline V gene.

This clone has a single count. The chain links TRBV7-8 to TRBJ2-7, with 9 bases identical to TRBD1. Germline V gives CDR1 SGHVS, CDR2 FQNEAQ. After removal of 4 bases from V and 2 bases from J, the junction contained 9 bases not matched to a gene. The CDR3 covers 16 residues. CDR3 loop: CASSSIGTGTTYEQYF. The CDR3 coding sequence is TGTGCCAGCAGCTCCATAGGGACAGGGACCACCTACGAGCAGTACTTC. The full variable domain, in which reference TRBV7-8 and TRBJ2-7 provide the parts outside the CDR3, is GAGVSQSPRYKVAKRGQDVALRCDPISGHVSLFWYQQALGQGPEFLTYFQNEAQLDKSGLPSDRFFAERPEGSVSTLKIQRTQQEDSAVYLCASSSIGTGTTYEQYFGPGTRLTVT.

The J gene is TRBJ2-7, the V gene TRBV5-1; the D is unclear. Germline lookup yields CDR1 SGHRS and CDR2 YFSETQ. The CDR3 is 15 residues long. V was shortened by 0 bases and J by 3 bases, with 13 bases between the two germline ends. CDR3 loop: CASSLEPDGFYEQYF. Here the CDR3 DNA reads TGCGCCAGCAGCTTGGAGCCAGATGGATTCTACGAGCAGTACTTC.

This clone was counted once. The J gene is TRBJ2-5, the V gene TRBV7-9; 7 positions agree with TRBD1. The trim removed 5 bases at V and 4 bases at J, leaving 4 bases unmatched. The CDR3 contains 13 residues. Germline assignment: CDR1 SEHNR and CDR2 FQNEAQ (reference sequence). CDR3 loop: CASSEGQRETQYF. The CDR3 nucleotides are TGTGCCAGCAGCGAGGGACAGCGAGAGACCCAGTACTTC.

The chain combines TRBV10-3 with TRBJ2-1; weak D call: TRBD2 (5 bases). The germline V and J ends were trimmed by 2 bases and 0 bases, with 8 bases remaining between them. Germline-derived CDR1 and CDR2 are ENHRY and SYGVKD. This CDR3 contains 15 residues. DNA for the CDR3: TGTGCCATCAGTGAGGTAGCGAGCTCCTACAATGAGCAGTTCTTC. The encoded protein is CAISEVASSYNEQFF.

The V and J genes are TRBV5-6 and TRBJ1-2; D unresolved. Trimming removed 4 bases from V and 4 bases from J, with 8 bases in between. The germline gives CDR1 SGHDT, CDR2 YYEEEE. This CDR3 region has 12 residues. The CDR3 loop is CASSKDGYGYTF. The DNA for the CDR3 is TGTGCCAGCAGCAAGGACGGCTATGGCTACACCTTC.

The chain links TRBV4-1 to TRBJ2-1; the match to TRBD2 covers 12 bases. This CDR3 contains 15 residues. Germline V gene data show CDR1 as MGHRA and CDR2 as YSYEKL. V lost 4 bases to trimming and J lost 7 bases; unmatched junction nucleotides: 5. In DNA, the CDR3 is TGCGCCAGCAGCCCGACTAGCGGGAGTGCAAATGAGCAGTTCTTC. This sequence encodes CASSPTSGSANEQFF.

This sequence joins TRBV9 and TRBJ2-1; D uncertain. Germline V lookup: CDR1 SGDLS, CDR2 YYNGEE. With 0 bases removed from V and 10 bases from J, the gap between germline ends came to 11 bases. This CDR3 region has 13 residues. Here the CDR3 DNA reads TGTGCCAGCAGCGTAGATGCTCCCGAAGAGCAGTTCTTC. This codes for CASSVDAPEEQFF.

The CDR3 DNA follows: TGTGCCAGCAGCTTAGAGCTGGGGGCGCGGGATCCTAACACCGGGGAGCTGTTTTTT. Residues: CASSLELGARDPNTGELFF. The chain joins TRBV7-2 to TRBJ2-2; D tentatively reads TRBD1 or TRBD2 (6 bases each). Trimming stripped 1 base from V and 2 bases from J, with 20 bases between. This CDR3 has 19 residues. Germline-derived CDR1 and CDR2 are SGHTA and FQGNSA.

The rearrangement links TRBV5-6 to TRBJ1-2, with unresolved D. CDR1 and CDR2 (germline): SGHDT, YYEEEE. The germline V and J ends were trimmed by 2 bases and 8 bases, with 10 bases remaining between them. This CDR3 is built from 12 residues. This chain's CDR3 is CASSFGLEGYTF. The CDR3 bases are TGTGCCAGCAGCTTCGGTTTAGAAGGCTACACCTTC.

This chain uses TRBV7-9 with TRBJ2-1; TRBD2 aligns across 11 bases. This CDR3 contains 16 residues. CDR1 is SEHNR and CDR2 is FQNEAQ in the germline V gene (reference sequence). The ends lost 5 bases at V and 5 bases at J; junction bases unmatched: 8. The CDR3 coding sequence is TGTGCCAGCAGCCCAGATGGGGGACTAGCGGACAATGAGCAGTTCTTC. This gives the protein CASSPDGGLADNEQFF.

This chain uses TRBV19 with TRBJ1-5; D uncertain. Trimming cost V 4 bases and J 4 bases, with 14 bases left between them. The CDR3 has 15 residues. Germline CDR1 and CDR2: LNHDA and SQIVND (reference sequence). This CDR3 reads CASSKRGGVNQPQHF. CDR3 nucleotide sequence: TGTGCCAGTAGTAAACGGGGTGGAGTAAATCAGCCCCAGCATTTT.

The CDR3 DNA sequence: TGCGCCAGCAGCCACCCCGCAGGTGGGACAGGGTCCTACGAGCAGTACTTC. It translates to CASSHPAGGTGSYEQYF. The chain links TRBV4-1 to TRBJ2-7, with TRBD1 identical over 9 bases. Germline lookup yields CDR1 MGHRA and CDR2 YSYEKL. V dropped 3 bases and J dropped 1; count of bases not matched to a gene: 10. The CDR3 is 17 amino acids.

CDR3 DNA sequence: TGTGCCAGCAGCGGCGTGGGATACACCGGGGAGCTGTTTTTT. The encoded protein is CASSGVGYTGELFF. The chain recombines TRBV2 with TRBJ2-2; D gene unclear. The CDR3 length is 14 residues. V was clipped by 6 bases and J by 3 bases, with 11 bases between them. Per germline, CDR1 SNHLY and CDR2 FYNNEI.

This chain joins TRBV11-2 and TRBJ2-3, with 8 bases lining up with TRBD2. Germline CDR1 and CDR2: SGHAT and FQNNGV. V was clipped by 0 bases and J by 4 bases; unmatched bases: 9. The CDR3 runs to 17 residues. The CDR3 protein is CASSLDEAGEGPDTQYF. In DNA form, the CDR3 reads TGTGCCAGCAGCTTAGATGAAGCGGGAGAGGGCCCAGATACGCAGTATTTT.

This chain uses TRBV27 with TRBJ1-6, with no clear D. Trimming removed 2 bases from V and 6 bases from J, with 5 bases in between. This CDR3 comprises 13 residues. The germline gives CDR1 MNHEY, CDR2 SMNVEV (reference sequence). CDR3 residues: CASSLDGNSPLHF. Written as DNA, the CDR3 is TGTGCCAGCAGTTTAGACGGTAATTCACCCCTCCACTTT.

Written as DNA, the CDR3 is TGTGCCAGTAGCCCTAGATCTAGCGGCTCCTACGAGCAGTACTTC. It is translated as CASSPRSSGSYEQYF. This sequence joins TRBV19 and TRBJ2-7, with 7 bases fitting TRBD2. Per the germline V gene, CDR1 is LNHDA and CDR2 is SQIVND (reference sequence). Trimming cost V 6 bases and J 0 bases; bases outside gene matches: 8. The CDR3 consists of 15 residues.

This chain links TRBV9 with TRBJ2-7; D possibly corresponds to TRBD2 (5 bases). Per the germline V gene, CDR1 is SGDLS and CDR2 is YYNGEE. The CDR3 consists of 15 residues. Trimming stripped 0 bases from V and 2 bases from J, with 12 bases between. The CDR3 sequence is CASSVGGSETYEQYF. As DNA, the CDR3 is TGTGCCAGCAGCGTAGGAGGGTCCGAAACCTACGAGCAGTACTTC. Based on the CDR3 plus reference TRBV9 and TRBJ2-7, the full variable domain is DSGVTQTPKHLITATGQRVTLRCSPRSGDLSVYWYQQSLDQGLQFLIQYYNGEERAKGNILERFSAQQFPDLHSELNLSSLELGDSALYFCASSVGGSETYEQYFGPGTRLTVT.